One sample yielded the 27 T cell receptor gamma chains listed below, sequenced in a study of intestinal T cells in coeliac disease. Genomic DNA came from ten 5-µm formalin-fixed paraffin-embedded scrolls per case. The TRG library came from 200 ng of biopsy DNA amplified with LymphoTrack primers. TCRdb reran clone calling via CATT on the multiplex PCR reads. The sample yields about 790 gamma-chain clones, 50% seen once. Sequenced: a duodenal biopsy. All receptors derive from a human donor with celiac disease.

This clone was observed once. The gene calls are TRGV4 and TRGJ1 or TRGJ2. After removal of 0 bases from V and 13 bases from J, the junction contained 15 bases not matched to a gene. Germline V gives CDR1 EGSTGY, CDR2 YDSYTSSV. The length of the CDR3 is 14 residues. The DNA for the CDR3 is TGTGCCACCTGGGATGGGCGGTGGGGTATAAGAAAACTCTTT. Protein product: CATWDGRWGIRKLF.

This clone was counted only a few times. The rearrangement uses TRGV5 and TRGJ1 or TRGJ2. Losses at the gene ends were 0 bases for V and 6 bases for J; bases not matched to a gene: 5. Germline lookup yields CDR1 VINAFY and CDR2 YDVSNSKD. This CDR3 comprises 13 residues. The CDR3, as DNA: TGTGCCACCTGGGACAGGCCTTGTTATAAGAAACTCTTT. This sequence encodes CATWDRPCYKKLF.

The chain links TRGV8 to TRGJ1 or TRGJ2. The CDR3 loop spans 16 amino acids. CDR1 and CDR2 (germline): VENAVY, YDSYNSRV. CDR3 DNA: TGTGCACCTGGGATAAACCCGGTGGGGAAAAATTATAAGAAACTCTTT. This gives the protein CAPGINPVGKNYKKLF.

This chain connects TRGV2 to TRGJ1 or TRGJ2. V shed 0 bases and J 10 bases; nucleotides not matched to a gene: 15. The CDR3 runs to 15 residues. CDR1 is EGSNGY, CDR2 YDSYNSKV, per germline. The CDR3 protein is CATWDGFFRVMKKLF. In nucleotides, the CDR3 is TGTGCCACCTGGGACGGGTTCTTTAGAGTTATGAAGAAACTCTTT.

This clone is labeled large. The chain couples TRGV4 to TRGJ1 or TRGJ2. The V and J ends lost 3 bases and 2 bases, in that order; junction bases with no gene match: 7. The CDR3 consists of 14 residues. Germline assignment: CDR1 EGSTGY and CDR2 YDSYTSSV. CDR3 region: CATWDRSDYYKKLF. The CDR3 nucleotides read TGTGCCACCTGGGATCGGTCTGATTATTATAAGAAACTCTTT.

This clone is termed large. The chain is built from TRGV4 and TRGJ1 or TRGJ2. The CDR3 has 11 residues. After removal of 9 bases from V and 0 bases from J, the junction contained 2 bases not matched to a gene. In germline, CDR1 is EGSTGY, CDR2 YDSYTSSV. CDR3 in DNA: TGTGCCACCCAGAATTATTATAAGAAACTCTTT. It encodes CATQNYYKKLF.

In its sample, this clone is large. V gene TRGV2 combines with J gene TRGJP2. This CDR3 region has 13 residues. Germline CDR1 is EGSNGY and CDR2 is YDSYNSKV. V trimming: 7 bases; J trimming: 2 bases; junction bases outside the gene matches: 4. The chain's CDR3 is CATCFSSDWIKTF. Here the CDR3 DNA reads TGTGCCACCTGTTTCAGTAGTGATTGGATCAAGACGTTT.

This clone counts as large. The chain links TRGV9 to TRGJ1 or TRGJ2. The CDR3 runs 14 residues. In germline, CDR1 is GITISATS, CDR2 ISYDGTV (reference sequence). With 3 bases clipped from V and 0 bases from J, the junction kept 5 bases outside the gene matches. The CDR3 spells CALWEPLNYYKKLF. DNA of the CDR3: TGTGCCTTGTGGGAGCCCTTGAATTATTATAAGAAACTCTTT.

A note on this clone: Different DNA sequences within this sample yield the same CDR3. The chain is built from TRGV8 and TRGJ1 or TRGJ2. The CDR3 has 16 residues. Germline assignment: CDR1 VENAVY and CDR2 YDSYNSRV. CDR3 in DNA: TGTGCACCTGGGATAGCTTCGATCCCCCATATTTATAAGAAACTCTTT. This encodes CAPGIASIPHIYKKLF.

This clone qualifies as large. The V call is TRGV3, the J call TRGJ1 or TRGJ2. Germline CDR1 reads VTNTFY; CDR2 reads YDVSTARD (reference sequence). After removal of 3 bases from V and 5 bases from J, the junction contained 1 base not matched to a gene. This CDR3 comprises 11 residues. The CDR3 bases are TGTGCCACCTGGGACGATTATAAGAAACTCTTT. Protein: CATWDDYKKLF.

The CDR3 reads CATWDRHPIYYKKLF. The CDR3 DNA is TGTGCCACCTGGGACAGGCACCCTATTTATTATAAGAAACTCTTT. V is TRGV3 and J is TRGJ1 or TRGJ2. Germline V gene data show CDR1 as VTNTFY and CDR2 as YDVSTARD (reference sequence). This CDR3 spans 15 amino acids. V lost 0 bases, J lost 3 bases, and 8 bases stayed unmatched.

The V gene is TRGV10, the J gene TRGJ1 or TRGJ2. TRGV10 is an ORF, with its function uncertain. The CDR3 covers 16 residues. Germline trimming cut 8 bases from V and 0 bases from J; bases unmatched to any gene: 14. CDR3 nucleotides: TGTGCTGCGTGGGATCGTCGGGGGGGGAATTATTATAAGAAACTCTTT. It is translated as CAAWDRRGGNYYKKLF.

The chain carries TRGV2 and TRGJP2. The ends lost 0 bases at V and 5 bases at J; junction bases unmatched: 12. Per the germline V gene, CDR1 is EGSNGY and CDR2 is YDSYNSKV. The length of the CDR3 is 17 residues. In nucleotides, the CDR3 is TGTGCCACCTGGGACGGGCTCGGGGTAGTAAGTGATTGGATCAAGACGTTT. Translating gives CATWDGLGVVSDWIKTF.

V is TRGV10 and J is TRGJ1 or TRGJ2. TRGV10 is marked as an open reading frame, function uncertain. The CDR3 totals 15 residues. Germline trimming cut 10 bases from V and 3 bases from J; bases unmatched to any gene: 16. DNA for the CDR3: TGTGCTGCGTTGGGATTAGGCCCTTTTTATTATAAGAAACTCTTT. This codes for CAALGLGPFYYKKLF.

As regards this clone: This may come from a read error, since a much larger clone is one base off. The chain is built from TRGV4 and TRGJP2. Germline CDR1 is EGSTGY and CDR2 is YDSYTSSV. The CDR3 is 17 residues long. CDR3 in DNA: TGTGCCACCGGGGATGAGCACCTATATAGTAGTGATTGGATCAAGACGTTT. It translates to CATGDEHLYSSDWIKTF.

This clone ranks as large. This chain links TRGV9 with TRGJ1 or TRGJ2. From germline, CDR1 is GITISATS and CDR2 ISYDGTV (reference sequence). The CDR3 loop spans 14 amino acids. V trimming: 0 bases; J trimming: 3 bases; junction bases outside the gene matches: 5. CDR3 loop: CALWEVRCYYKKLF. DNA for the CDR3: TGTGCCTTGTGGGAGGTGCGTTGTTATTATAAGAAACTCTTT.

Remarks on this clone: Since a much larger clone is just one base distant, this may be a read error. The rearrangement uses TRGV4 and TRGJ1 or TRGJ2. The CDR3 is 9 residues long. From germline, CDR1 is EGSTGY and CDR2 YDSYTSSV. The CDR3 here is CATWDKKLF. The CDR3 DNA reads TGCGCCACCTGGGATAAGAAACTCTTT.

This clone was seen more than once but under ten times. This chain uses TRGV8 with TRGJP2. CDR1 is VENAVY and CDR2 is YDSYNSRV in the germline V gene. J was trimmed by 6 bases and V by 5 bases; bases with no gene match: 6. The CDR3 is 13 residues long. This chain's CDR3 is CATWGLGDWIKTF. DNA for the CDR3: TGTGCCACCTGGGGATTGGGTGATTGGATCAAGACGTTT.

The chain links TRGV9 to TRGJ1 or TRGJ2. In germline, CDR1 is GITISATS, CDR2 ISYDGTV (reference sequence). With V trimmed by 5 bases and J by 3 bases, 4 bases remained unmatched. This CDR3 contains 12 residues. The CDR3 sequence: CALWAAYYKKLF. In nucleotides, the CDR3 is TGTGCCTTGTGGGCTGCTTATTATAAGAAACTCTTT.

This clone ranks as large. The chain links TRGV10 to TRGJ1 or TRGJ2. TRGV10 is an ORF, with its function uncertain. This CDR3 spans 13 amino acids. Germline trimming cut 8 bases from V and 10 bases from J; bases unmatched to any gene: 15. The CDR3 DNA is TGTGCTGCGTGGGGTGGGTCCGGTGGAAAGAAACTCTTT. It encodes CAAWGGSGGKKLF.

By share, this clone counts as large. The V gene is TRGV11, the J gene TRGJ1 or TRGJ2. TRGV11 is an ORF for which the function is uncertain. After removal of 4 bases from V and 4 bases from J, the junction contained 7 bases not matched to a gene. CDR3 length: 14 residues. CDR3 region: CACWIRLEYYKKLF. Here the CDR3 DNA reads TGTGCCTGCTGGATTAGACTGGAGTATTATAAGAAACTCTTT.

This clone is large (0.1 to 1%) in the sample. V is TRGV2 and J is TRGJP2. The CDR3 is made up of 14 amino acids. V trimming: 0 bases; J trimming: 7 bases; junction bases outside the gene matches: 5. Germline V gene data show CDR1 as EGSNGY and CDR2 as YDSYNSKV. CDR3 sequence: CATWDGLDDWIKTF. The CDR3 region has the DNA TGTGCCACCTGGGACGGGCTGGATGATTGGATCAAGACGTTT.

This sequence joins TRGV8 and TRGJP2. CDR1 and CDR2 (germline): VENAVY, YDSYNSRV. The junction had 11 bases not matched to a gene; V was cut back by 0 bases and J by 7 bases. The CDR3 length is 16 residues. The CDR3 coding sequence is TGTGCCACCTGGGATAGGGGCGCAGTAGTTGATTGGATCAAGACGTTT. Its protein is CATWDRGAVVDWIKTF.

The rearrangement links TRGV2 to TRGJ1 or TRGJ2. The CDR3 loop spans 12 amino acids. Per germline, CDR1 EGSNGY and CDR2 YDSYNSKV. J lost 10 bases, V lost 6 bases, and 12 bases had no gene match. The CDR3: CATWILIIKKLF. The CDR3 DNA follows: TGTGCCACCTGGATACTTATTATAAAGAAACTCTTT.

This chain connects TRGV2 to TRGJ1 or TRGJ2. This CDR3 spans 15 amino acids. Per germline, CDR1 EGSNGY and CDR2 YDSYNSKV. V dropped 0 bases and J dropped 0; count of bases not matched to a gene: 5. The CDR3 DNA sequence: TGTGCCACCTGGGACGGGCCCAGGAATTATTATAAGAAACTCTTT. It codes for CATWDGPRNYYKKLF.

This clone was counted a few times. The chain recombines TRGV10 with TRGJ1 or TRGJ2. TRGV10 has ORF status, its function being uncertain. This CDR3 region has 15 residues. V gave up 8 bases and J gave up 0 bases; unmatched junction bases: 11. The CDR3 sequence: CAAWDLGGNYYKKLF. In DNA form, the CDR3 reads TGTGCTGCGTGGGATCTCGGGGGGAATTATTATAAGAAACTCTTT.

The rearrangement uses TRGV10 and TRGJP1. TRGV10 is an ORF; its function is uncertain. The CDR3 is made up of 14 amino acids. The V segment lost 8 bases and the J segment 8 bases; nucleotides outside the gene matches: 12. The CDR3 protein is CAAWDRYRGWFKIF. The DNA of the CDR3 is TGTGCTGCGTGGGATAGGTACCGAGGTTGGTTCAAGATATTT.